This entry lists 4 T cell receptor beta chains sequenced from one sample in a study of technical replicates of blood from a handful of donors (dated by TCRdb to the late 2010s). The library came from the immunoSEQ multiplex PCR assay. TCRdb retrieved this table from immuneACCESS and kept in-frame rearrangements only. Not all clones are present; in checked studies, unresolved V genes account for under half, and no reason is known for the remainder. In this sample the table shows some 74,000 clones, over 75% of which occur a single time. The ten largest account for 0.41% of the sample. Sequencing was carried out using T cells isolated from PBMCs. These receptors all stem from a human donor in good health.

V and J are TRBV27 and TRBJ1-2, with 10 bases aligning to TRBD1. This CDR3 region has 15 residues. Germline CDR1 reads MNHEY; CDR2 reads SMNVEV (reference sequence). After removal of 5 bases from V and 1 base from J, the junction contained 4 bases not matched to a gene. In DNA form, the CDR3 reads TGTGCCAGCAGTCCGGGGACAGGGGTTAACTATGGCTACACCTTC. The encoded protein is CASSPGTGVNYGYTF.

The rearrangement links TRBV5-1 to TRBJ1-1; maybe TRBD1 (6 bases). V dropped 1 base and J dropped 4 bases, with 8 bases sitting between them. Germline lookup yields CDR1 SGHRS and CDR2 YFSETQ. CDR3 length equals 13 residues. For the CDR3, the DNA is TGCGCCAGCAGCTTGACAGGGAGCACTGAAGCTTTCTTT. It encodes CASSLTGSTEAFF.

This chain connects TRBV29-1 to TRBJ2-2; maybe TRBD1 (5 bases). CDR1 SQVTM and CDR2 ANQGSEA come from the germline V gene. The CDR3 totals 12 residues. The V end lost 4 bases, the J end lost 6 bases, and 9 bases lay between the germline ends. CDR3 protein: CSVVWGPGELFF. The DNA for the CDR3 is TGCAGCGTTGTGTGGGGCCCCGGGGAGCTGTTTTTT.

This clone was recorded only once. The chain joins TRBV7-3 to TRBJ2-5; TRBD2 aligns across 10 bases. The ends lost 3 bases at V and 2 bases at J; junction bases unmatched: 3. Germline assignment: CDR1 SGHTA and CDR2 FQGTGA. The CDR3 spans 15 residues. DNA for the CDR3: TGTGCCAGCAGCTTTTGGACTAGCGGTCAAGAGACCCAGTACTTC. Translated, it gives CASSFWTSGQETQYF.